The T cell receptor (beta chain) under discussion was sequenced for a study of cytomegalovirus exposure and HLA in healthy donors. Findings and limits, study-wide: In a later analysis, an Asian-associated ancestry cluster reportedly showed fewer N-insertions than the approximately 610-donor mean.

Researchers ran the PCR with 60 Vbeta and 13 Jbeta primers. Data came from immunoSEQ multiplex PCR; TCRdb stores just in-frame clones and leaves some out. The data hold 200,000 to 250,000 clones, with about 80% observed a single time. The ends were cut back, 6 bases at V and 5 bases at J, with 20 bases in the middle. From germline, CDR1 is MDHEN and CDR2 SYDVKM. This CDR3 comprises 15 residues. With regard to this clone: Its cognate antigen is unknown.

The origin of this receptor is a girl under 18 in good health and CMV-seronegative. Sequencing used PBMCs. The V gene is TRBV28, the J gene TRBJ2-7, with D perhaps TRBD1 (7 bases). This CDR3 is CASREGGRGINEQYF. The DNA for the CDR3 is TGTGCCAGCAGGGAGGGGGGCAGGGGGATAAACGAGCAGTACTTC.